These 5 T cell receptor beta chains originate from one sample sequenced in a study of blood T cell repertoires in COVID-19. Generated by immunoSEQ multiplex PCR, the TCRdb table keeps only in-frame clones and is missing some. In the table there are around 170,000 clones, approximately 84% of which are singletons. The sequenced material came from peripheral blood. The origin of the receptors is a woman of 80 years or more with acute or convalescent COVID-19.

This chain joins TRBV3-1 (or the pseudogene TRBV3-2) and TRBJ1-1; D is unclear. The CDR3 extends over 12 amino acids. V lost 0 bases and J 5 bases, leaving 4 bases between the germline ends. CDR1 and CDR2 from the germline V gene are LGHDT and YNNKEL (reference sequence). As DNA, the CDR3 is TGTGCCAGCAGCCAAGAGCGGACTGAAGCTTTCTTT. The encoded protein is CASSQERTEAFF.

The rearrangement joins TRBV7-3 to TRBJ2-5, with D possibly matching TRBD1 (6 bases). Germline CDR1 and CDR2: SGHTA and FQGTGA. The CDR3 sequence is 15 residues long. V was clipped by 5 bases and J by 5 bases, with 18 bases between them. The CDR3 is CASSPGQSLVETQYF. CDR3 DNA: TGTGCCAGCAGCCCAGGACAGTCCCTGGTGGAGACCCAGTACTTC.

This clone was observed once. The identical CDR3 is also encoded by other nucleotide sequences in the sample. This chain joins TRBV18 and TRBJ2-1; 9 bases are shared with TRBD1. The CDR3 covers 15 residues. V trimming: 3 bases; J trimming: 1 base; junction bases outside the gene matches: 1. From germline, CDR1 is KGHSH and CDR2 LQKENI. CDR3 DNA sequence: TGTGCCAGCTCACCGGGGACAGGGTCCTACAATGAGCAGTTCTTC. This gives the protein CASSPGTGSYNEQFF.

V and J are TRBV5-4 and TRBJ1-4, with TRBD1 matching 9 bases. The CDR3 is 15 amino acids. Germline V gives CDR1 SGHNT, CDR2 YYREEE (reference sequence). The V segment lost 4 bases and the J segment 4 bases; nucleotides outside the gene matches: 5. CDR3 DNA: TGTGCCAGCAGCCCAGGGACAGGGTTTAATGAAAAACTGTTTTTT. Its translation: CASSPGTGFNEKLFF.

This clone occurred a few times. This chain joins TRBV11-2 and TRBJ2-1; D is possibly TRBD1 (5 bases). Per germline, CDR1 SGHAT and CDR2 FQNNGV. This CDR3 has 12 residues. V lost 3 bases, J lost 5 bases, and 5 bases lay in between. CDR3: CASSLTDNEQFF. For the CDR3, the DNA is TGTGCCAGCAGCTTGACAGACAATGAGCAGTTCTTC. Together with reference TRBV11-2 and TRBJ2-1, the CDR3 gives the full variable domain: EAGVAQSPRYKIIEKRQSVAFWCNPISGHATLYWYQQILGQGPKLLIQFQNNGVVDDSQLPKDRFSAERLKGVDSTLKIQPAKLEDSAVYLCASSLTDNEQFFGPGTRLTVL.